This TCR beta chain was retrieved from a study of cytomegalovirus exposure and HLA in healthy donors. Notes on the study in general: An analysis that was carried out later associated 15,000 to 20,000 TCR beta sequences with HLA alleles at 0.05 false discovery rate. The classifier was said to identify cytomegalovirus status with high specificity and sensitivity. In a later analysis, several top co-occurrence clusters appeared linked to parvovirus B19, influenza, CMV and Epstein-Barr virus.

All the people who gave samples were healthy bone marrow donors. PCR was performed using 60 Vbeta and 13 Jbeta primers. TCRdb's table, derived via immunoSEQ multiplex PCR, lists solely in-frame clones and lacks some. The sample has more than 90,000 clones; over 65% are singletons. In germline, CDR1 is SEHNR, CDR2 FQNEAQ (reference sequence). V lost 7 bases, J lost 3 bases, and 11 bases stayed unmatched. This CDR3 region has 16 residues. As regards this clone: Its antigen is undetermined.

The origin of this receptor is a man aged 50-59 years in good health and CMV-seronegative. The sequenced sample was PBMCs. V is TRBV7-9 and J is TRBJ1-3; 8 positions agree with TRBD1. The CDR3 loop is CASTPDAGGVGNTIYF. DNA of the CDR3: TGTGCCAGCACCCCCGACGCAGGGGGCGTTGGAAACACCATATATTTT.